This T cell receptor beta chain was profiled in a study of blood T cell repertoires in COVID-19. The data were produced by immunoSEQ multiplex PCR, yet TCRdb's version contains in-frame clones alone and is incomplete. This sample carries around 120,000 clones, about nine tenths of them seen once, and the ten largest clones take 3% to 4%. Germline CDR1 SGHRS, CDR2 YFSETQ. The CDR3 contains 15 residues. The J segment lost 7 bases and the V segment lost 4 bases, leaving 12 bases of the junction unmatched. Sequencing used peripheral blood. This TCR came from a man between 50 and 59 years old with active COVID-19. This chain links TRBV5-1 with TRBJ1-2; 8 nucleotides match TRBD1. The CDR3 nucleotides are TGCGCCAGCAGCCCGGCGGGGCAGGGGGCCTTTGGCTACACCTTC. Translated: CASSPAGQGAFGYTF.